This T cell receptor beta chain was sequenced in a study of spatial heterogeneity in lung cancer. Study-level background: Consistently, beta-chain sequences turned up in larger numbers than alpha-chain sequences did.

The CDR3 totals 13 residues. V was pared by 5 bases and J by 6 bases, with 4 bases of the junction left unmatched. The germline gives CDR1 DFQATT, CDR2 SNEGSKA (reference sequence). Indicated time point: sample taken at primary tumor resection. From tumor, nontumor lung or frozen PBMC, whole RNA was taken unsorted for sequencing. One entry per CDR3 protein results from TCRdb running MiXCR on the 5' RACE reads. The sample consists of 12,000 to 15,000 distinct CDR3 sequences, roughly a tenth of them appearing once. This clonotype was observed at least ten times. This TCR was recovered from a female donor with early-stage non-small cell lung cancer. Here the sequenced sample was PBMCs, taken at surgery. The chain joins TRBV20-1 to TRBJ1-5; the match to TRBD1 covers 10 bases. CDR3 DNA: TGCAGTGCTTCCGGGACAGGGGCTCAGCCCCAGCATTTT. It specifies CSASGTGAQPQHF.